This T cell receptor (beta chain) was retrieved from a study of blood T cells in healthy people across ages. Whole-study findings and limits: Significant beta diversity loss was already apparent by age approximately 38, declining roughly linearly.

Through a sample-barcoded 5' primer and a J-beta primer mix, a second PCR was run for about 6 to 11 cycles. Via MiXCR, TCRdb re-called the 5' RACE reads, giving one row per CDR3 protein. The table has about 730,000 distinct CDR3 sequences, about 42% seen once. The CDR3 has 15 residues. CDR1 and CDR2 (germline): SGHRS, YFSETQ. Per-sample PBMC isolation yielded at least 7 million cells. No fewer than 5 micrograms of total RNA were isolated from every sample. This clonotype was counted a few times. Its target is not known. One end of the junction is discordant with germline, which a read error may explain.

The V gene is TRBV5-1, the J gene TRBJ1-3; D is perhaps TRBD1 (5 bases). The sequence was obtained from a woman aged 60-70 years in good health. Source material: blood. The CDR3 sequence: CASSLDQGSGNTIYF. The CDR3 nucleotides are TGCGCTAGCAGCTTGGATCAGGGATCCGGAAACACCATATATTTT.